Sequencing of this T cell receptor (beta chain) was carried out in a study of siplizumab effects on memory and regulatory T cells (dated by TCRdb to 2018 to 2020). Study-level background: The study examined how the anti-CD2 antibody siplizumab affects alloreactive T-cell subsets in allogeneic mixed lymphocyte reactions built from human PBMCs. Summary of the overall study and its limitations: Siplizumab significantly lowered the cumulative frequency of alloreactive sequences that could be traced to unstimulated CD4+ memory T cells. Among mappable alloreactive CD4+ clones, an average Treg-derived fraction of almost 70% was observed with siplizumab, compared with 26.9% in control reactions. Greater diversity appeared to be present in unstimulated naive T cells than in memory T cells, and a substantial contribution to the alloresponse seemed to be made by naive cells. About 75-96% of proliferating CD4+ or CD8+ clones could not be given a naive or memory phenotype. No functional confirmation was obtained for the suppressive function of proliferating Tregs from siplizumab cultures. Because sequences below about 10^-5 frequency were poorly captured, only a minor fraction of alloreactive clones could be mapped to unstimulated subsets.

Points on this clone: Its antigen is unknown. Per-nucleotide qualities are absent, and no much larger clonotype sits a single base away.

Sorted unstimulated T cells and proliferating T cells recovered from mixed lymphocyte reactions were subjected to TCRbeta CDR3 sequencing. Fresh whole blood from approximately ten HLA-typed healthy donors was used to isolate PBMCs. The junction shows trimming of 4 bases on V and 3 bases on J, and the gene matches do not reach 8 bases of it. The CDR3 measures 15 amino acids from cysteine to phenylalanine. Only the CDR3 DNA is retained, 45 bases long and in frame from the first base. Via the germline V gene, CDR1 is MNHEY and CDR2 SVGAGI. Library preparation was by the immunoSEQ multiplex PCR assay. The deep sequencing platform assayed around 94,000 TCR templates per sample. Genomic DNA extracted from sorted T cells was used for TCRbeta CDR3 sequencing. Under the source paper's analysis protocol: The R programming language was used for clonal analysis of the TCRbeta CDR3 data. Alloreactive CD4+ and CD8+ clones were defined by comparing unstimulated samples with post-reaction CFSE-low samples. Alloreactive CD4+ clones were assigned to regulatory or non-regulatory origin by matching sequences to sorted unstimulated Treg and non-Treg repertoires. In its TCRdb copy, this immuneACCESS table keeps in-frame sequences only and misses some clones. Where compared with another copy, unresolved V genes explain less than half of these, and the others have no known cause. V and J calls and clone size come straight from that table; D and trimming were deduced from the DNA. The sample table shows roughly 120,000 clones, and roughly 92% are seen once. The ten top clones hold 1% to 1.5% of the sample.

Input material: CD4+ T cells sorted from blood. The chain was built from TRBV6-5 and TRBJ2-7; 8 central bases correspond to TRBD1. The TCR sequence derives from a human donor in good health. The nucleotide sequence reads TGTGCCAGCAGTTCAGGGGGCTCCTTATACTACGAGCAGTACTTC. Its protein product is CASSSGGSLYYEQYF.